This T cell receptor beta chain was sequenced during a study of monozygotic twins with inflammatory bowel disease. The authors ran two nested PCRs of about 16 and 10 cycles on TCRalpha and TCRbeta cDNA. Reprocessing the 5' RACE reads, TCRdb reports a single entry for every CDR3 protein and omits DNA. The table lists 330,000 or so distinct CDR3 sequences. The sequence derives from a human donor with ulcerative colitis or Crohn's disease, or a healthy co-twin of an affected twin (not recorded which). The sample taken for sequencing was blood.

The CDR3 sequence: CATSGTVAPPGEQYF. The V call is TRBV15, the J call TRBJ2-7; the TRBD1 assignment by TCRdb is unverifiable without DNA. This CDR3 is built from 15 residues. Germline V gene lookup returns CDR1 LNHNV and CDR2 YYDKDF (reference sequence).